The source of this TCR beta chain is a study of T cell repertoires in cytomegalovirus infection. The wider study: CMV infection together with matching HLA type was indicated by public TCR beta signatures.

TCRdb itself ran the reads through MiXCR, one entry per CDR3 protein. The sample contains around 540,000 distinct CDR3 sequences, 30% to 40% of which appear only once. Notes on the study in general: Identification of carriers of CMV plus the relevant HLA was achieved through cumulative public TCR beta family frequency.

This clonotype appeared a few times. The target antigen is unknown. The CDR3 runs to 15 residues. Trimming cost V 6 bases and J 0 bases, with 12 bases left between them. CDR1 is SGHRS, CDR2 YFSETQ, per germline. The sequenced sample was cultured PBMCs, obtained from culture after CMV antigen stimulation. The source is a human donor in good health (CMV status not recorded). Some clones in this sample may be carry-over from other donors' samples. V and J are TRBV5-1 and TRBJ1-4, with D possibly TRBD1 on 6 matching bases. The CDR3 nucleotides are TGCGCCAGCACCTGGGACACCTCAACTAATGAAAAACTGTTTTTT. Protein: CASTWDTSTNEKLFF. Together with reference TRBV5-1 and TRBJ1-4, the CDR3 gives the full variable domain: KAGVTQTPRYLIKTRGQQVTLSCSPISGHRSVSWYQQTPGQGLQFLFEYFSETQRNKGNFPGRFSGRQFSNSRSEMNVSTLELGDSALYLCASTWDTSTNEKLFFGSGTQLSVL.